This TCR beta chain was captured in a study of blood T cell repertoires in COVID-19. V was pared by 2 bases and J by 0 bases, with 15 bases between. From germline, CDR1 is MNHEY and CDR2 SMNVEV (reference sequence). The CDR3 has 17 residues. Original handling: Amplified reference gene primers provided the basis for estimating nucleated cell counts. TCRdb's table, derived via immunoSEQ multiplex PCR, lists solely in-frame clones and lacks some. Clone size and V and J calls were adopted from that table, with D and trimming inferred from the DNA. Altogether under 60,000 clones are present, around 80% being singletons, with the ten largest covering roughly 10%.

This rearrangement joins TRBV27 to TRBJ2-3; tentative D call: TRBD2 (6 bases). The sequence came from a man aged 30 to 45 with COVID-19, enrolled during active disease. The sequenced sample was peripheral blood. The DNA for the CDR3 is TGTGCCAGCAGTTTAAAGGAAGGGAGGTCCAGCACAGATACGCAGTATTTT. Protein: CASSLKEGRSSTDTQYF.